This T cell receptor beta chain was documented in a study of cytotoxic CD8 clonotypes in ibrutinib-treated CLL (dated by TCRdb to the early 2020s). For the wider study: The cohort included roughly 15 treatment-naive and roughly 10 relapsed/refractory patients; 17 were IGHV unmutated. Of the 90 or so participants in the trial, about 25 had longitudinal samples available. Samples at response were collected after a median of 12 months of treatment, with a range of 6 to 36 months. On average, each sample had 255,043 productive templates and almost 95,000 productive rearrangements. Responses were partial in approximately 24 patients and complete in 2; after median 68 months follow-up, some 14 stayed in remission and around 12 progressed. Cryopreserved peripheral blood mononuclear cells were obtained before treatment, at response, and at either sustained remission or disease progression. All remission and progressive disease samples were collected while patients were still receiving ibrutinib.

In regard to this clone: Its cognate antigen has yet to be identified. Base quality data are lacking; no much larger clone is found one base away.

The paper as a whole reports these results and caveats: At ibrutinib response clonality went up, during sustained remission it held steady, and at progression it dropped back toward baseline. Public clonotypes were rare and either shrank or stayed stable during treatment, and the rise in clonality at ibrutinib response reflected expansion of private clonotypes. Sampling times were not matched between patients in sustained remission and patients whose disease was progressing, and lymph node repertoires were not examined. At baseline, clonality was higher than in age-matched healthy donors and showed a strong correlation with circulating CD8+ T-cell counts.

In the paper's terms, the time point label means: progressive disease on ibrutinib. For TCR beta library preparation, roughly 2.2 micrograms of genomic DNA were isolated from cryopreserved PBMCs. Longitudinal blood samples from CLL patients on ibrutinib monotherapy were analyzed using high-throughput TCR beta sequencing. The patients took part in an open-label, single-center phase 2 trial of ibrutinib monotherapy. On a MiSeq, deep resolution sequencing aimed for a depth between 1 in 1 million and 1 in 200,000 T cells, with each clonotype covered around 9.2x on average. The immunoSEQ hsTCRB Kit was used to generate TCR beta libraries. Under the source paper's analysis protocol: The data were analyzed with ImmunoSEQ Analyzer and ImmunoSEQ Data Assistant, and V, D and J gene assignments followed IMGT definitions. Clonality, which ranges from 0 to 1, was calculated as one minus the normalized Shannon entropy of productive rearrangement frequencies. Only overrepresented clonotypes making up at least 0.05% of the repertoire of each patient were included in the public clonotype analysis. Some 13 age-matched healthy donor repertoires from immuneACCESS served as clonality controls. Drawn from immuneACCESS, this table holds only the in-frame rearrangements with V and J called that TCRdb kept. Clones are partly lost; checked studies trace under half to an unresolved V gene and leave the rest unexplained. V and J calls and clone size come straight from that table; D and trimming were deduced from the DNA. This sample holds some 10,000 clones; approximately 80% were observed only once. The ten largest clones capture more than 15% of the sample.

V and J lose 8 bases and 5 bases, and a span of 9 bases separates them. Sequences MNHNY (CDR1) and SVGAGI (CDR2) are obtained from the germline V gene (reference sequence). Spanning cysteine to phenylalanine, the CDR3 consists of 11 amino acids. Left in the record is the CDR3 DNA by itself, 33 bases read in frame from the first base. This TCR was recovered from a human donor with chronic lymphocytic leukemia. The starting material was PBMCs, obtained at disease progression, from a patient treated with ibrutinib. The sequence is built from TRBV6-6 and TRBJ1-2; the D gene lacks a confident call. The CDR3 has the sequence CASSKIYGYTF. The sequenced DNA is TGTGCCAGCTCTAAAATTTATGGCTACACCTTC.